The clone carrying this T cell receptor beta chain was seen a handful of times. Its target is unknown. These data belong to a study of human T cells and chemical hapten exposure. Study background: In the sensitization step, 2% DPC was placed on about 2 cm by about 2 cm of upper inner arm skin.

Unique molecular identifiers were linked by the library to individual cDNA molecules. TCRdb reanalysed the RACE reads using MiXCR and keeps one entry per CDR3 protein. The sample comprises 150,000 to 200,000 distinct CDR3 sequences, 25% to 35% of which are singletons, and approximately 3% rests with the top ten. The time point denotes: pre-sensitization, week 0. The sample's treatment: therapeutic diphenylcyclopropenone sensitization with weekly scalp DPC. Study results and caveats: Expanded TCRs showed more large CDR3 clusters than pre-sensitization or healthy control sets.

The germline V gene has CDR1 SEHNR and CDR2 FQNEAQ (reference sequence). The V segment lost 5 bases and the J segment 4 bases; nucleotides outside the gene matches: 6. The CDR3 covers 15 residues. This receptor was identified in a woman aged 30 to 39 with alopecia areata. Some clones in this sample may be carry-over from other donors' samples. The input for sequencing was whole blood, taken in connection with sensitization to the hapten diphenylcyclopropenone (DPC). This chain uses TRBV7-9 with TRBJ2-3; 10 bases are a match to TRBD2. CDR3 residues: CASSPEGLASDTQYF. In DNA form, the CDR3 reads TGTGCCAGCAGCCCCGAGGGACTAGCGTCAGATACGCAGTATTTT.